A single sample is the source of the 3 T cell receptor beta chains below, sequenced in a study of cytomegalovirus exposure and HLA in healthy donors. PCR involved 60 Vbeta and 13 Jbeta primers. Sequencing used immunoSEQ multiplex PCR; TCRdb keeps in-frame clones, though not all of them. Its clone listing holds about 96,000 clones. The sample comprised PBMCs. These receptors all come from a woman between 25 and 40 years old in good health and CMV-seronegative.

The V and J genes are TRBV7-8 and TRBJ1-5, with 9 bases lining up with TRBD1. The CDR3 has 17 amino acids. CDR1 is SGHVS, CDR2 FQNEAQ, per germline. V lost 5 bases to trimming and J lost 2 bases; unmatched junction nucleotides: 10. The CDR3 sequence: CASSAGTGNSGNQPQHF. The CDR3 DNA sequence: TGTGCCAGCAGCGCCGGGACAGGGAATAGCGGCAATCAGCCCCAGCATTTT. Combining the CDR3 with reference TRBV7-8 and TRBJ1-5 gives the whole variable domain GAGVSQSPRYKVAKRGQDVALRCDPISGHVSLFWYQQALGQGPEFLTYFQNEAQLDKSGLPSDRFFAERPEGSVSTLKIQRTQQEDSAVYLCASSAGTGNSGNQPQHFGDGTRLSIL.

This chain uses TRBV19 with TRBJ2-2, with D perhaps matching TRBD2 (6 bases). This CDR3 has 16 residues. Per the germline V gene, CDR1 is LNHDA and CDR2 is SQIVND (reference sequence). Trimming removed 0 bases from V and 5 bases from J, with 13 bases in between. The CDR3 nucleotides are TGTGCCAGTAGTATAGATCGGGGGATAGGTACCGGGGAGCTGTTTTTT. Translation gives CASSIDRGIGTGELFF.

The CDR3 here is CASRGPGDTIYF. CDR3 nucleotides: TGTGCCAGCAGGGGCCCGGGGGACACCATATATTTT. The chain has TRBV27 and TRBJ1-3; perhaps TRBD1 as D (5 bases). The germline V and J ends were trimmed by 6 bases and 8 bases, with 11 bases remaining between them. The CDR3 is made up of 12 amino acids. Germline V gene data show CDR1 as MNHEY and CDR2 as SMNVEV (reference sequence).